Below, 9 T cell receptor beta chains from the same sample are listed, as sequenced in a study of shared clonotypes between healthy human individuals. Clones were read by immunoSEQ multiplex PCR, and TCRdb kept only the in-frame ones, dropping some. The sample includes approximately 640,000 clones, less than 80% of them seen just once. The source material was memory CD4+ T cells sorted from blood. Subset: CD45RA-negative fraction. These receptors were obtained from a woman aged 25 to 39 in good health.

Concerning this clone itself: Other DNA sequences of this sample code for an identical CDR3. The rearrangement links TRBV28 to TRBJ1-5, with D perhaps TRBD1 (5 bases). Trimming took off 7 bases at V and 4 bases at J, with 8 bases between the two ends. This CDR3 has 12 residues. Germline CDR1 and CDR2: MDHEN and SYDVKM. CDR3 region: CASIGGNQPQHF. The CDR3 DNA reads as TGTGCCAGCATCGGGGGTAATCAGCCCCAGCATTTT.

The chain uses TRBV5-1 and TRBJ2-1, with a weak D call TRBD1 (6 bases). The CDR3 totals 14 residues. Trimming took off 6 bases at V and 10 bases at J, with 20 bases between the two ends. The germline CDR1 and CDR2 sequences are SGHRS and YFSETQ. The CDR3 loop is CASKKDSAGKEQFF. The CDR3, as DNA: TGCGCCAGCAAAAAGGACAGCGCTGGAAAGGAGCAGTTCTTC.

Regarding this clone: This may be a read error, as it is one base from a much larger clone. The CDR3 region has the DNA TGTGCCAGCAGCCCGACTAGCACCACAGATACGCAGTATTTT. Encoded protein: CASSPTSTTDTQYF. This rearrangement joins TRBV7-9 to TRBJ2-3, with 7 bases that match TRBD2. The V segment lost 5 bases and the J segment 2 bases; nucleotides outside the gene matches: 4. This CDR3 is built from 14 residues. The germline V gene encodes CDR1 SEHNR and CDR2 FQNEAQ (reference sequence).

This clone has a handful of counts. This chain uses TRBV6-1 with TRBJ1-2; D uncertain. Germline assignment: CDR1 MNHNS and CDR2 SASEGT. Trimming pared 4 bases from V and 4 bases from J, leaving 10 bases between. The CDR3 sequence is 13 residues long. DNA of the CDR3: TGTGCCAGCAGTGTCGCTGACGGCTATGGCTACACCTTC. Protein product: CASSVADGYGYTF.

The genes are TRBV18 and TRBJ2-7; D might be TRBD1 (6 bases). The CDR3 spans 14 residues. The ends were cut back, 1 base at V and 7 bases at J, with 14 bases in the middle. The V gene's germline CDR1 is KGHSH and CDR2 LQKENI. The CDR3 DNA reads as TGTGCCAGCTCACCACTGGGGGCGCATAGTGAGCAGTACTTC. The encoded protein is CASSPLGAHSEQYF. The full variable domain, completed using reference TRBV18 and TRBJ2-7, is NAGVMQNPRHLVRRRGQEARLRCSPMKGHSHVYWYRQLPEEGLKFMVYLQKENIIDESGMPKERFSAEFPKEGPSILRIQQVVRGDSAAYFCASSPLGAHSEQYFGPGTRLTVT.

The chain carries TRBV19 and TRBJ2-5; D not resolved. V dropped 7 bases and J dropped 5 bases, with 8 bases sitting between them. This CDR3 has 11 residues. In germline, CDR1 is LNHDA, CDR2 SQIVND (reference sequence). CDR3 DNA sequence: TGTGCCAGTATAGCAGGCGAGACCCAGTACTTC. Translated: CASIAGETQYF.

The chain is built from TRBV15 and TRBJ1-5; D might be TRBD1 (5 bases). Germline assignment: CDR1 LNHNV and CDR2 YYDKDF (reference sequence). This CDR3 is 17 amino acids long. The ends were cut back, 1 base at V and 0 bases at J, with 13 bases in the middle. The CDR3 DNA is TGTGCCACCAGCAGAGCTCAGGGAGCATATAGCAATCAGCCCCAGCATTTT. Translation: CATSRAQGAYSNQPQHF.

This clone has more than one count but fewer than ten. The rearrangement links TRBV18 to TRBJ2-2, with 7 bases fitting TRBD1. Germline V gives CDR1 KGHSH, CDR2 LQKENI. V lost 5 bases to trimming and J lost 3 bases; unmatched junction nucleotides: 6. This CDR3 is built from 15 residues. The CDR3: CASSTGQIDTGELFF. In nucleotides, the CDR3 is TGTGCCAGCTCAACGGGACAGATAGACACCGGGGAGCTGTTTTTT.

The V and J genes are TRBV5-1 and TRBJ2-3; TRBD1 matches 7 bases. CDR1 SGHRS and CDR2 YFSETQ come from the germline V gene. The CDR3 covers 17 residues. The V gene end was trimmed by 4 bases and the J gene end by 8 bases; junction bases not matched to a gene: 19. This CDR3 reads CASSANGGQGVFSTQYF. The CDR3 coding sequence is TGCGCCAGCAGCGCGAACGGCGGGCAGGGGGTTTTCAGTACGCAGTATTTT.